The source of this T cell receptor beta chain is a study of blood T cell repertoires in COVID-19. Study information: T cells, B-cell-depleted T cells, or PBMCs supplied cDNA or gDNA.

Per the study methods: From reference gene primer amplification, estimates of nucleated cell counts were derived. Data came from immunoSEQ multiplex PCR; TCRdb stores just in-frame clones and leaves some out. The DNA gave D and trimming, while V, J and clone size come from that table. Found here are 490,000 or so clones, around 85% of them singletons; the top ten hold roughly 8%. There are 15 residues in the CDR3. J gave up 5 bases and V 4 bases, and 5 bases lay outside the gene matches. Germline assignment: CDR1 SGDLS and CDR2 YYNGEE. The specimen sequenced was PBMCs or T cells enriched from blood (not recorded which). The chain uses TRBV9 and TRBJ2-2, with 10 bases fitting TRBD1. The clonotype originates from a woman aged 55 to 70 who had recovered from COVID-19. In DNA form, the CDR3 reads TGTGCCAGCAGCCGACAGGGGGCGCTGACCGGGGAGCTGTTTTTT. Its translation: CASSRQGALTGELFF.